A single sample is the source of the 24 T cell receptor beta chains below, sequenced in a study of T cell clusters in autoimmune cytopenias. TRB was amplified by touch-down multiplex PCR, primer pools A and B combined. Following a re-call of the multiplex PCR reads, TCRdb has one entry per CDR3 protein and lacks DNA. This sample's table has about 3,500 distinct CDR3 sequences. TRB amplification used around 0.25 ug of peripheral blood genomic DNA. The sample comprised peripheral blood. These receptors were obtained from a human donor with an autoimmune cytopenia or autoimmune hepatitis (not recorded which).

This clonotype is classed as medium-sized by frequency. The V and J genes are TRBV6-1 and TRBJ1-6; the D call from TCRdb, TRBD1, cannot be confirmed without DNA. Germline CDR1 and CDR2: MNHNS and SASEGT. The CDR3 has 14 residues. The CDR3: CASRDRGYNSPLHF.

The V call is TRBV28, the J call TRBJ2-7; TCRdb indicates TRBD1, and absent DNA this call remains unverified. The CDR3 covers 14 residues. Germline V CDR1 and CDR2: MDHEN, SYDVKM. The CDR3 spells CASSSRTRSYEQYF.

This clonotype is identified as medium-sized from frequency. The chain has TRBV6-5 and TRBJ1-1. The CDR3 spans 13 residues. The germline V gene has CDR1 MNHEY and CDR2 SVGAGI. The CDR3 reads CASSYFGNTEAFF.

Frequency places this clonotype as medium-sized. V usage is TRBV6-5 and J usage is TRBJ2-1. The CDR3 has 11 amino acids. The V gene's germline CDR1 is MNHEY and CDR2 SVGAGI. Here the CDR3 reads CASSYWHEQFF.

V is TRBV21-1 and J is TRBJ1-5; the D call of TRBD1 rests on TCRdb alone, since no DNA is present to check it. TRBV21-1 is described as a pseudogene. This CDR3 is built from 15 residues. CDR3: CASSKGDRGDQPQHF.

The genes are TRBV7-2 and TRBJ1-2. CDR3 size: 12 residues. Germline V gene sequence: CDR1 SGHTA, CDR2 FQGNSA. The CDR3 spells CASSPSGYGYTF.

This sequence joins TRBV5-1 and TRBJ2-3; TCRdb calls TRBD2, which cannot be checked without DNA. The CDR3 spans 15 residues. In germline, CDR1 is SGHRS, CDR2 YFSETQ. The CDR3 loop reads CASSLSGGPIDTQYF.

The chain employs TRBV6-4 and TRBJ2-5; TCRdb designates TRBD1, a call that cannot be tested without DNA. The V gene's germline CDR1 is MRHNA and CDR2 SNTAGT. The CDR3 has 17 residues. The CDR3 here is CASSLTSATLIMETQYF.

Its frequency marks this clonotype as medium-sized (0.01 to 0.1%). This chain uses TRBV5-4 with TRBJ2-1; TCRdb's D call, TRBD2, is unchecked because there is no DNA. The CDR3 length is 15 residues. Germline CDR1 is SGHNT and CDR2 is YYREEE (reference sequence). CDR3 sequence reads: CASSQDWYGYNEQFF. Combining the CDR3 with reference TRBV5-4 and TRBJ2-1 gives the whole variable domain ETGVTQSPTHLIKTRGQQVTLRCSSQSGHNTVSWYQQALGQGPQFIFQYYREEENGRGNFPPRFSGLQFPNYSSELNVNALELDDSALYLCASSQDWYGYNEQFFGPGTRLTVL.

Frequency places this clonotype as medium-sized. This chain links TRBV18 with TRBJ2-2; TCRdb reports TRBD1, a call that lacks DNA to check it against. CDR1 KGHSH and CDR2 LQKENI come from the germline V gene. This CDR3 spans 15 amino acids. CDR3 protein: CASSLTTGGTGELFF.

The V and J genes are TRBV7-6 and TRBJ1-3; TCRdb proposes TRBD1, but this gene call is untestable without DNA. Germline V gene sequence: CDR1 SGHVS, CDR2 FNYEAQ. This CDR3 is built from 14 residues. The CDR3 region is CASSSPSSGNTIYF.

CDR3 sequence reads: CSAPTGARISEAFF. The J gene is TRBJ1-1, the V gene TRBV20-1; TCRdb picks TRBD1, but there is no DNA to check that call. The CDR3 length is 14 residues. Germline assignment: CDR1 DFQATT and CDR2 SNEGSKA (reference sequence).

By frequency, this clonotype registers medium-sized. This chain connects TRBV6-4 to TRBJ1-1; the D call from TCRdb, TRBD1, cannot be confirmed without DNA. The CDR3 runs to 14 residues. Per the germline V gene, CDR1 is MRHNA and CDR2 is SNTAGT. CDR3 residues: CASSQGLMNTEAFF.

The gene calls are TRBV7-9 and TRBJ2-1; TCRdb lists TRBD2, though no DNA is available to test this call. Looked up from germline, CDR1 is SEHNR and CDR2 is FQNEAQ (reference sequence). CDR3 length equals 17 residues. The CDR3 region is CASSLVLSSGIHNEQFF.

The chain has TRBV13 and TRBJ2-1; TCRdb lists TRBD2, though no DNA is available to test this call. The CDR3 consists of 15 residues. Germline-derived CDR1 and CDR2 are PRHDT and FYEKMQ (reference sequence). The CDR3 is CASRASGGPRGEQFF.

According to its frequency, this clonotype is medium-sized. V and J are TRBV6-5 and TRBJ2-5; TCRdb reports TRBD2, a call that lacks DNA to check it against. Per germline, CDR1 MNHEY and CDR2 SVGAGI. This CDR3 is built from 14 residues. The CDR3: CASSRGGVSETQYF.

This clonotype is called medium-sized based on its frequency. V gene TRBV18 combines with J gene TRBJ1-3. CDR1 is KGHSH and CDR2 is LQKENI in the germline V gene. This CDR3 contains 14 residues. This CDR3 is CASSPDSSGNTIYF.

Judged by frequency, this clonotype is medium-sized (0.01 to 0.1%). The gene calls are TRBV6-5 and TRBJ1-2; TCRdb reports TRBD1, a call that lacks DNA to check it against. The CDR3 sequence is 15 residues long. The germline V gene has CDR1 MNHEY and CDR2 SVGAGI. The CDR3: CASRGGDRFDYGYTF.

This clonotype is classed as medium-sized by frequency. The chain links TRBV19 to TRBJ1-1. The CDR3 extends over 12 amino acids. Germline assignment: CDR1 LNHDA and CDR2 SQIVND (reference sequence). CDR3 residues: CASSDTGPEAFF.

Judged by frequency, this clonotype is medium-sized. The V and J genes are TRBV19 and TRBJ2-2; TCRdb's D call, TRBD2, is unchecked because there is no DNA. The CDR3 runs 15 residues. CDR1 LNHDA and CDR2 SQIVND come from the germline V gene (reference sequence). This CDR3 is CASRTAGGKTGELFF.

This chain joins TRBV11-2 and TRBJ2-1. CDR1 and CDR2 from the germline V gene are SGHAT and FQNNGV. The CDR3 is made up of 12 amino acids. The chain's CDR3 is CASSLAHVRQFF.

According to its frequency, this clonotype is medium-sized. V and J are TRBV6-5 and TRBJ1-6; absent DNA, TCRdb's TRBD1 call cannot be checked. The CDR3 is 14 residues long. The germline gives CDR1 MNHEY, CDR2 SVGAGI. The CDR3 spells CASRGDSYVSPLHF.

The V call is TRBV23-1, the J call TRBJ2-7. TRBV23-1 is given ORF status, its function remaining uncertain. The CDR3 loop spans 14 amino acids. The CDR3 protein is CASSHLRGTYEQYF.

This rearrangement joins TRBV28 to TRBJ2-7; the D gene TCRdb calls, TRBD1, cannot be checked with no DNA. Per the germline V gene, CDR1 is MDHEN and CDR2 is SYDVKM. The CDR3 totals 12 residues. The CDR3: CASRLQGYEQYF.